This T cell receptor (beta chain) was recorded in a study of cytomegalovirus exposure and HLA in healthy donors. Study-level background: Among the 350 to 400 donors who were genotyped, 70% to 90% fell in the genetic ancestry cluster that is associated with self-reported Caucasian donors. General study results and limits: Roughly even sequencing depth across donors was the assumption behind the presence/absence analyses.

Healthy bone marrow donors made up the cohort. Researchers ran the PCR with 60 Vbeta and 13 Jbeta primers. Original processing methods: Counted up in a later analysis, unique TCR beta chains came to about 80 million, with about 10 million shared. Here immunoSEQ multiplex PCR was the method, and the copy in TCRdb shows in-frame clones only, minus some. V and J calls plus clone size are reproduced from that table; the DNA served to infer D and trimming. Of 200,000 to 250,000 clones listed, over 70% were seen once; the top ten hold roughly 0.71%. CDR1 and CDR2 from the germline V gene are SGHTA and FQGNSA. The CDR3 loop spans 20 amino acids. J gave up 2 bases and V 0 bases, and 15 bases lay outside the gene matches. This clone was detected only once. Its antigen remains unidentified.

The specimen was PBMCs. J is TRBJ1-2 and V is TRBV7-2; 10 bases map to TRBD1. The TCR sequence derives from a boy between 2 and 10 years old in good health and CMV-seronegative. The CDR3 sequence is CASSLALHISRDRGNYGYTF. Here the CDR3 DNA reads TGTGCCAGCAGCTTAGCCCTCCATATAAGCCGGGACAGGGGAAACTATGGCTACACCTTC.